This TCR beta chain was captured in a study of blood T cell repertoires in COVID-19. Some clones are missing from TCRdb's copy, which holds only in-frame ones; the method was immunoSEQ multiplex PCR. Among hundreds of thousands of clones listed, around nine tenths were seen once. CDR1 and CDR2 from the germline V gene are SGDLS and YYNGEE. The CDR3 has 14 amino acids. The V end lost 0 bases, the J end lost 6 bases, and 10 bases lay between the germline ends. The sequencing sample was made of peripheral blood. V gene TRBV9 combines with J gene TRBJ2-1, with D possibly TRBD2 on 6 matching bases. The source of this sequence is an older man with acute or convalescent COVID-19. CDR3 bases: TGTGCCAGCAGCGTAGACAGGAGGGGCAATGAGCAGTTCTTC. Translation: CASSVDRRGNEQFF.